This T cell receptor beta chain was retrieved from a study of blood T cell repertoires in COVID-19. This CDR3 has 19 residues. Unmatched junction bases numbered 19, after V lost 3 bases and J lost 5 bases. Germline V CDR1 and CDR2: MDHEN, SYDVKM. Libraries were prepared by immunoSEQ multiplex PCR; TCRdb keeps only in-frame clonotypes and omits some of them. The data hold a few hundred thousand clones, with 80% to 85% observed a single time. The gene calls are TRBV28 and TRBJ1-5; TRBD1 matches at 7 bases. The clonotype was recovered from a person aged 65-85 years with COVID-19, enrolled during active disease. The sequencing input was peripheral blood. Here the CDR3 reads CASSFLRLNRQGVDQPQHF. Here the CDR3 DNA reads TGTGCCAGCAGTTTTTTGAGGTTGAACCGACAGGGCGTTGATCAGCCCCAGCATTTT.